The sequence of this T cell receptor beta chain was determined in a study of blood T cells in healthy people across ages. Broader study findings: Comparison with aged donors showed that long-lived donors had more naive CD4+ cells and higher diversity.

Trimming cost V 4 bases and J 0 bases, with 14 bases left between them. The CDR3 totals 16 residues. From germline, CDR1 is SGHTA and CDR2 FQGNSA. For this clonotype: The antigen is unknown.

A second roughly 6 to 11 cycle PCR used barcoded and J-beta primers. Each CDR3 protein gets one entry after TCRdb re-called the 5' RACE reads with MiXCR. The repertoire holds roughly 410,000 distinct CDR3 sequences, with more than 45% as singletons. Sequencing used blood. The rearrangement uses TRBV7-2 and TRBJ2-3; the D gene is possibly TRBD2 (6 bases). The origin of this receptor is a man in his 60s in good health. CDR3: CASSSLAVSSTDTQYF. The CDR3 nucleotides are TGTGCCAGCAGCTCACTAGCAGTTTCTAGCACAGATACGCAGTATTTT.